Below, 2 T cell receptor beta chains from the same sample are listed, as sequenced in a study of T cell responses to AZD1222 COVID-19 vaccine. Sequencing was performed with immunoSEQ multiplex PCR; in TCRdb, only in-frame clones are kept and a portion is missing. The repertoire includes around 120,000 clones, around nine tenths of them detected once, and under 3.5% sits in the top ten. The sequenced sample was peripheral blood, obtained on day 0 of AZD1222 vaccination. These receptors all come from an adult in good health.

The chain is built from TRBV18 and TRBJ1-5; no clear D gene. Germline assignment: CDR1 KGHSH and CDR2 LQKENI. Trimming shortened V by 4 bases and J by 5 bases, and 9 bases separated the two germline ends. The CDR3 sequence is 13 residues long. The CDR3 protein is CASSLKRDQPQHF. The CDR3 DNA follows: TGTGCCAGCTCACTTAAGAGGGATCAGCCCCAGCATTTT.

The chain combines TRBV18 with TRBJ1-4; D is uncertain. Germline CDR1 is KGHSH and CDR2 is LQKENI. The CDR3 totals 15 residues. Trimming took 3 bases from V and 0 from J, leaving 8 bases between them. CDR3 region: CASSPLTTTNEKLFF. In nucleotides, the CDR3 is TGTGCCAGCTCACCCTTGACAACAACTAATGAAAAACTGTTTTTT.